The TCR beta chain described here comes from a study of T-cell memory formation after mild COVID-19. The study, taken as a whole, reports: A second wave expanding day 15 to 37 was CD4+-biased; contracting clones were balanced.

MiXCR, applied by TCRdb to the 5' RACE reads, yields one record per CDR3 protein. The table records around 250,000 distinct CDR3 sequences, 8% to 9.5% of them present only once. Germline V lookup: CDR1 SGDLS, CDR2 YYNGEE. V dropped 0 bases and J dropped 0 bases, with 6 bases sitting between them. The CDR3 sequence is 14 residues long. In this sample, this clonotype turned up many times. Its target is unknown. The V call is TRBV9, the J call TRBJ1-2, with D possibly being TRBD1 (6 bases). The sequence was collected from a man between 18 and 35 years old who had mild COVID-19 (a few samples of this study predate the infection). Cell type and time point are not known. Sequences were obtained from PBMCs or a T cell subset sorted from them (not recorded which). The CDR3 nucleotides are TGTGCCAGCAGCGTAGACAGGGCTAACTATGGCTACACCTTC. This codes for CASSVDRANYGYTF.